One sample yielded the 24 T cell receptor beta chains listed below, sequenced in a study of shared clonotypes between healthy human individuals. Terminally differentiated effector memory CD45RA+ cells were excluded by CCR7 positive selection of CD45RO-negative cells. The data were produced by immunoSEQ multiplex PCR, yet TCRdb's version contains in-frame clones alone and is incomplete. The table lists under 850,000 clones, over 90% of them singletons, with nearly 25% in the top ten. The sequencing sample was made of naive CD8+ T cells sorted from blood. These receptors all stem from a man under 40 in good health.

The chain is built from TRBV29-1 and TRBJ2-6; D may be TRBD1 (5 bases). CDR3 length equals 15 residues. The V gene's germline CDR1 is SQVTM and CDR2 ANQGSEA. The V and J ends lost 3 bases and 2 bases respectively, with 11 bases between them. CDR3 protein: CSVEMAGTGANVLTF. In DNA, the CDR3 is TGCAGCGTTGAGATGGCAGGGACTGGGGCCAACGTCCTGACTTTC.

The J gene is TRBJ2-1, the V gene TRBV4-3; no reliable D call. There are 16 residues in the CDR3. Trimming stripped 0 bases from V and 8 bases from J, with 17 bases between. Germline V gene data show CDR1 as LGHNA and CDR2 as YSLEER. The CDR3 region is CASSQDLRVRLDEQFF. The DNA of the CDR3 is TGCGCCAGCAGCCAAGATTTACGGGTCCGTTTGGATGAGCAGTTCTTC.

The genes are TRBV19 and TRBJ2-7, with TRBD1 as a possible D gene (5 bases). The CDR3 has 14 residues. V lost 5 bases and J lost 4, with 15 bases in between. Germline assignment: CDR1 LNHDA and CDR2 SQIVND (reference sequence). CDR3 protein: CASSSQGGPYEQYF. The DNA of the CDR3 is TGTGCCAGTAGTTCCCAGGGTGGGCCTTACGAGCAGTACTTC.

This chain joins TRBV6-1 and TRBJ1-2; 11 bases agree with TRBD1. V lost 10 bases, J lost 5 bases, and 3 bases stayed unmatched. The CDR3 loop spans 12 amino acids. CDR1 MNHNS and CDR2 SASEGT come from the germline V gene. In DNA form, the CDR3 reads TGTGCCACGGGACAGGGGGTGTATGGCTACACCTTC. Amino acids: CATGQGVYGYTF.

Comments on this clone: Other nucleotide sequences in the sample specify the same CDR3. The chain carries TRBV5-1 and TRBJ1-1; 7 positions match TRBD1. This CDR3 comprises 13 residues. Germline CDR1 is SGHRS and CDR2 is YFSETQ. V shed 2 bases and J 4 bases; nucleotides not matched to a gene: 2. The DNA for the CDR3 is TGCGCCAGCAGCTTAAGGGGGCGCACTGAAGCTTTCTTT. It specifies CASSLRGRTEAFF.

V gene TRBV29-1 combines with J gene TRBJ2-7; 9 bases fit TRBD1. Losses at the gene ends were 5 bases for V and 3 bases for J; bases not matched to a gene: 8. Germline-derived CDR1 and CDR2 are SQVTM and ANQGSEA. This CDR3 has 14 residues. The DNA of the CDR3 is TGCAGCGTTACCAAGGACAGGGGTCTCTACGAGCAGTACTTC. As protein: CSVTKDRGLYEQYF.

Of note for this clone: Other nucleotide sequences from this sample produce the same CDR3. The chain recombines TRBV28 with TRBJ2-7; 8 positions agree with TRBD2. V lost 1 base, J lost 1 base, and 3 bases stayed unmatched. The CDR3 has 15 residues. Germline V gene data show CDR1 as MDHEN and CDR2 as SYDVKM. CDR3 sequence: CASSLSGGGSYEQYF. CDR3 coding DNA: TGTGCCAGCAGTTTATCCGGCGGGGGGTCCTACGAGCAGTACTTC.

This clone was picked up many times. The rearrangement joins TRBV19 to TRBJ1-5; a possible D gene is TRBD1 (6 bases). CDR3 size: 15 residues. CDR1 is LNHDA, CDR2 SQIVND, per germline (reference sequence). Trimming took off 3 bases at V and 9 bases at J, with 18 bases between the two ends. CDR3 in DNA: TGTGCCAGTAGTATCTGGGACAACGGGTTTCTGCCCCAGCATTTT. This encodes CASSIWDNGFLPQHF.

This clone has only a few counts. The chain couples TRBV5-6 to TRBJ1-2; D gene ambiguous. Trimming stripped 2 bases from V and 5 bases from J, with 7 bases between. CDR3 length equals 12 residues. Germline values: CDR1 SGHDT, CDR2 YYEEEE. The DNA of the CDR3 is TGTGCCAGCAGCTTATTAGGGTATGGCTACACCTTC. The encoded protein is CASSLLGYGYTF.

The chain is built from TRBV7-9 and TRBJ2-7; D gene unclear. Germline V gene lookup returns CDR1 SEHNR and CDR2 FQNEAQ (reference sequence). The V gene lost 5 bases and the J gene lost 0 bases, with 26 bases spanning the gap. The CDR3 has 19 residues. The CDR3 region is CASSQTLGTNSSLSYEQYF. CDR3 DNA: TGTGCCAGCAGCCAAACTCTGGGTACGAACAGTAGCCTCTCCTACGAGCAGTACTTC.

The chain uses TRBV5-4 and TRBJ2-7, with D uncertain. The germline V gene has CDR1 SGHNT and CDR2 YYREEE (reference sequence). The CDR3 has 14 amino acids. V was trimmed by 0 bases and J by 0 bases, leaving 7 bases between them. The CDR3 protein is CASSLDGASYEQYF. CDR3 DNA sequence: TGTGCCAGCAGCTTGGATGGAGCCTCCTACGAGCAGTACTTC.

This chain's CDR3 is CASSIGMGEKLFF. The CDR3 nucleotides are TGTGCCAGCAGTATTGGGATGGGGGAAAAACTGTTTTTT. The chain recombines TRBV28 with TRBJ1-4; D not resolved. Germline V gene sequence: CDR1 MDHEN, CDR2 SYDVKM. Trimming pared 5 bases from V and 8 bases from J, leaving 12 bases between. The CDR3 is made up of 13 amino acids.

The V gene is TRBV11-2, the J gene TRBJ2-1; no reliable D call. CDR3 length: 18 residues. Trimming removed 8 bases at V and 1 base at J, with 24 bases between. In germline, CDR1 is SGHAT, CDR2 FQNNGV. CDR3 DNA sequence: TGTGCCAGCCCGAAAGGCGATACCCCAGGAGTATCCTACAATGAGCAGTTCTTC. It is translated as CASPKGDTPGVSYNEQFF.

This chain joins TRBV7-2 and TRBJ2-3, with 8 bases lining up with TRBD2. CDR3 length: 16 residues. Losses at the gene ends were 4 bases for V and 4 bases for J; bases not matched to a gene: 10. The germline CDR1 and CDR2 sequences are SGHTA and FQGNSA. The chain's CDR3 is CASSSTVAGPADTQYF. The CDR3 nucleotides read TGTGCCAGCAGCTCCACCGTAGCGGGGCCCGCAGATACGCAGTATTTT.

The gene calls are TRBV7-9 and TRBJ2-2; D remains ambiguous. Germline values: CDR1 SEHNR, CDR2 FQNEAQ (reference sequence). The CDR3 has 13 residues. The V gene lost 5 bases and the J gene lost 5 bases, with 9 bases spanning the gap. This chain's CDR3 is CASSHVGTGELFF. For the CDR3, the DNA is TGTGCCAGCAGCCACGTAGGAACCGGGGAGCTGTTTTTT.

In nucleotides, the CDR3 is TGTGCCAGCAGGGACATAGACGGCTACACCTTC. The encoded protein is CASRDIDGYTF. The chain recombines TRBV6-1 with TRBJ1-2, with a tentative D call TRBD1 (5 bases). CDR1 MNHNS and CDR2 SASEGT come from the germline V gene. This CDR3 contains 11 residues. The ends were cut back, 6 bases at V and 8 bases at J, with 10 bases in the middle.

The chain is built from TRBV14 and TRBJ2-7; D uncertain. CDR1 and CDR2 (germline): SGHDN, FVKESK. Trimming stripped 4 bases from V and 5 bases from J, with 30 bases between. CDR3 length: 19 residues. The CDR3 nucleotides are TGTGCCAGCAGCCCCGTAAACCCCACCCGGGTCCCGGATCCGGACGAGCAGTACTTC. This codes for CASSPVNPTRVPDPDEQYF.

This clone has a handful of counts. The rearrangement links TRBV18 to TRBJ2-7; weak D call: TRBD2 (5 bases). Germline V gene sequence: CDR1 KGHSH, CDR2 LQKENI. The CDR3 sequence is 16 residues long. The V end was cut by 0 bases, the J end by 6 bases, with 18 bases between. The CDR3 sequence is CASSPPEASYLGEQYF. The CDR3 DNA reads TGTGCCAGCTCACCACCGGAGGCTAGCTATCTTGGCGAGCAGTACTTC.

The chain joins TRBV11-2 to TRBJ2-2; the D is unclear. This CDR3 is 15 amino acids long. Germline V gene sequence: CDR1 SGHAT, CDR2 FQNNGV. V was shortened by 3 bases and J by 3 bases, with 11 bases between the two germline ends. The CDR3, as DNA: TGTGCCAGCAGCTTCTCTTGGGATCACACCGGGGAGCTGTTTTTT. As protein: CASSFSWDHTGELFF.

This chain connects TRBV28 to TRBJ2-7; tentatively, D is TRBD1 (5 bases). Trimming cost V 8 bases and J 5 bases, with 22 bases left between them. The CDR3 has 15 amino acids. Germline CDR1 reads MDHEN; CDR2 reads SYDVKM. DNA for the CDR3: TGTGCCAGCCGACAGCCGGGTGACACAGCTGACGAGCAGTACTTC. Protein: CASRQPGDTADEQYF.

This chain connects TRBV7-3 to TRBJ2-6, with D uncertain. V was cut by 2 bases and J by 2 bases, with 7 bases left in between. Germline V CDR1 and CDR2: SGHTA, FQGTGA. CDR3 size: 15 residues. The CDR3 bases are TGTGCCAGCAGCTTATACGGAACTGGGGCCAACGTCCTGACTTTC. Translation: CASSLYGTGANVLTF.

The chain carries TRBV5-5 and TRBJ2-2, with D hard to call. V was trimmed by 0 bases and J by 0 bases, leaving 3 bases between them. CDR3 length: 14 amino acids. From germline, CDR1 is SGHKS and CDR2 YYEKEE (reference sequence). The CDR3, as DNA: TGTGCCAGCAGCTTGGCCTCGAACACCGGGGAGCTGTTTTTT. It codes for CASSLASNTGELFF.

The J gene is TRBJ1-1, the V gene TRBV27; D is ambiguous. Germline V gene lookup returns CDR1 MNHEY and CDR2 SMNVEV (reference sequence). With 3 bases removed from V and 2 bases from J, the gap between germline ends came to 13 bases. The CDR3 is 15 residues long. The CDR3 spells CASSFLRQVNTEAFF. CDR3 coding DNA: TGTGCCAGCAGTTTCCTCCGGCAGGTTAACACTGAAGCTTTCTTT.

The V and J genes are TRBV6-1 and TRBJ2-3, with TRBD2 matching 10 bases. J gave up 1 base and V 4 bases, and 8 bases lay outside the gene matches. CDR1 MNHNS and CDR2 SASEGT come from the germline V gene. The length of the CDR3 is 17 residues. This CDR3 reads CASSALGSGGGTDTQYF. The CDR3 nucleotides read TGTGCCAGCAGTGCCCTGGGGAGCGGGGGGGGCACAGATACGCAGTATTTT.